This record looks at one T cell receptor beta chain sequence and its context. The primer mix had 60 Vbeta and 13 Jbeta primers. Generated by immunoSEQ multiplex PCR, the TCRdb table keeps only in-frame clones and is missing some. This table holds about 190,000 clones, around 83% found once. The record originates from a study of cytomegalovirus exposure and HLA in healthy donors. V lost 5 bases, J lost 2 bases, and 5 bases stayed unmatched. Germline V lookup: CDR1 SEHNR, CDR2 FQNEAQ (reference sequence). The CDR3 loop spans 15 amino acids. The TCR was taken from a man aged 45-60 years in good health and CMV-seronegative. The J gene is TRBJ1-2, the V gene TRBV7-9, with 10 bases that match TRBD1. The specimen sequenced was PBMCs. CDR3 sequence (DNA): TGTGCCAGCAGCCCCACGGACAGGGGGAACTATGGCTACACCTTC. It yields the protein CASSPTDRGNYGYTF.